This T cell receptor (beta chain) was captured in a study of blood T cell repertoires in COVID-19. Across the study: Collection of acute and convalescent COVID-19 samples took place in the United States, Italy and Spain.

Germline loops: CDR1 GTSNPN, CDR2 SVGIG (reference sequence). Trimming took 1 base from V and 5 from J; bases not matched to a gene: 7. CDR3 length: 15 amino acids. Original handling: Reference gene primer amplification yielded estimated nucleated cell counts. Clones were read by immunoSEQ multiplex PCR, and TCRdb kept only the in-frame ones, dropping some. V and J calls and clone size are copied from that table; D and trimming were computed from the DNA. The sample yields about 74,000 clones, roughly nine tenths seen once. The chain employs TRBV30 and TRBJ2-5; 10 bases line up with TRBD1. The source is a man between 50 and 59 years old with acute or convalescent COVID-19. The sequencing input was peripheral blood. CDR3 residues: CAWSAWTGGGETQYF. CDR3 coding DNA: TGTGCCTGGAGTGCCTGGACAGGGGGTGGGGAGACCCAGTACTTC. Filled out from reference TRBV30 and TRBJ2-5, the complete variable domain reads SQTIHQWPATLVQPVGSPLSLECTVEGTSNPNLYWYRQAAGRGLQLLFYSVGIGQISSEVPQNLSASRPQDRQFILSSKKLLLSDSGFYLCAWSAWTGGGETQYFGPGTRLLVL.